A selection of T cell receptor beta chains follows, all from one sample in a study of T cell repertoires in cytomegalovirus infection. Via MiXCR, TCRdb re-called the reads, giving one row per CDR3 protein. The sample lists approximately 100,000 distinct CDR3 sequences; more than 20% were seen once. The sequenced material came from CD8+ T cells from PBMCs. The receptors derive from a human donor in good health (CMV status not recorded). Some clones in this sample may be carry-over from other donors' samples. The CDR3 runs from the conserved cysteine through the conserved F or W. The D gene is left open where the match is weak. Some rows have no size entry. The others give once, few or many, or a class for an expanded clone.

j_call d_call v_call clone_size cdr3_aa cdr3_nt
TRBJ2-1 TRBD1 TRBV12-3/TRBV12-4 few CASTLARDRGAYNEQFF TGTGCCAGCACCCTAGCCCGCGACAGGGGAGCCTACAATGAGCAGTTCTTC
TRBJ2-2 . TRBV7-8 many CASLDRTNTGELFF TGTGCCAGCCTCGACAGGACCAACACCGGGGAGCTGTTTTTT
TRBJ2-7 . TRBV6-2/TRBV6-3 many CASSYFSEGEQYF TGTGCCAGCAGTTACTTCTCAGAGGGCGAGCAGTACTTC
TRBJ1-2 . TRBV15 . CATSRDRRIYGYTF TGTGCCACCAGCAGAGATCGGCGGATCTATGGCTACACCTTC
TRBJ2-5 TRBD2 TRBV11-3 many CASSLLAGQETQYF TGTGCCAGCAGCTTACTAGCGGGACAAGAGACCCAGTACTTC
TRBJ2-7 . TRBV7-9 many CASSTGNSEQYF TGTGCCAGCAGCACAGGGAACTCCGAGCAGTACTTC
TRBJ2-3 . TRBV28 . CASTSGYGAPGTDTQYF TGTGCCAGCACTTCCGGTTACGGGGCCCCGGGCACAGATACGCAGTATTTT
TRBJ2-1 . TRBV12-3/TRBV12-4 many CASNTGYNEQFF TGTGCCAGCAATACAGGGTACAATGAGCAGTTCTTC
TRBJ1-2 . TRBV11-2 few CASSPGGSNYYGYTF TGTGCCAGCAGCCCCGGGGGGTCGAACTACTATGGCTACACCTTC
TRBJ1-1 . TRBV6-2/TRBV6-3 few CATEGTEAFF TGTGCCACCGAAGGCACTGAAGCTTTCTTT
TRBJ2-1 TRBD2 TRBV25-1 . CASSDAGLALNEQFF TGTGCCAGCAGTGACGCGGGACTAGCGCTAAATGAGCAGTTCTTC
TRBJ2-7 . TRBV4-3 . CASSQDRGWEQYF TGCGCCAGCAGCCAAGACAGGGGTTGGGAGCAGTACTTC
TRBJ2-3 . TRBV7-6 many CASSLLISTDTQYF TGTGCCAGCAGCTTATTGATTAGCACAGATACGCAGTATTTT
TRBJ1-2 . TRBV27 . CASSLSMGYGYTF TGTGCCAGCAGTTTATCTATGGGCTATGGCTACACCTTC
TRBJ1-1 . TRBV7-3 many CASSLLGGTEAFF TGTGCCAGCAGCTTACTCGGGGGAACTGAAGCTTTCTTT
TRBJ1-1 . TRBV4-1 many CASSQDRGLNTEAFF TGCGCCAGCAGCCAAGATCGGGGACTGAACACTGAAGCTTTCTTT
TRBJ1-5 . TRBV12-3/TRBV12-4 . CASSPWTASNQPQHF TGTGCCAGCAGTCCATGGACAGCTAGCAATCAGCCCCAGCATTTT
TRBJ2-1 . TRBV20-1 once CSAMAYRSSFNEQFF TGCAGTGCTATGGCTTACAGGAGCTCCTTCAATGAGCAGTTCTTC
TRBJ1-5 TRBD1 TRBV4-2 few CASSENHLSTGGQPQHF TGTGCCAGCAGCGAGAACCACTTAAGTACAGGGGGCCAGCCCCAGCATTTT
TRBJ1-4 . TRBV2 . CASSEAEATNEKLFF TGTGCCAGCAGTGAAGCAGAGGCAACTAATGAAAAACTGTTTTTT
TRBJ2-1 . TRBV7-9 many CASSSGGGESYNEQFF TGTGCCAGCAGCTCAGGGGGGGGGGAGAGTTACAATGAGCAGTTCTTC
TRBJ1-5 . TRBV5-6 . CASSFTRMGAVDSNQPQHF TGTGCCAGCAGCTTTACCAGGATGGGGGCAGTAGATAGCAATCAGCCCCAGCATTTT
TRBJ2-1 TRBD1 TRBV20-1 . CSAKRDRAFNEQFF TGCAGTGCAAAACGGGACAGGGCCTTCAATGAGCAGTTCTTC
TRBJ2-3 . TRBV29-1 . CSVEETGYTQYF TGCAGCGTTGAAGAGACGGGGTATACGCAGTATTTT
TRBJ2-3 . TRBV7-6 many CASSLLQGAADTQYF TGTGCCAGCAGCTTATTACAGGGAGCCGCAGATACGCAGTATTTT
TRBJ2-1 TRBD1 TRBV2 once CASSERDREQFF TGTGCCAGCAGCGAAAGGGACAGGGAGCAGTTCTTC
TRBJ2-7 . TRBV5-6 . CASSLFAGEQYF TGTGCCAGCAGCTTATTCGCCGGGGAGCAGTACTTC
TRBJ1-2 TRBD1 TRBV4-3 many CASSQEVGQGDGYTF TGCGCCAGCAGCCAAGAAGTGGGACAGGGGGACGGCTACACCTTC
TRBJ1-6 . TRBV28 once CASSLGGAAYNSPLHF TGTGCCAGCAGTTTAGGAGGGGCGGCCTATAATTCACCCCTCCACTTT
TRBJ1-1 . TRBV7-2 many CASVAGNTEAFF TGTGCCTCTGTGGCGGGGAACACTGAAGCTTTCTTT
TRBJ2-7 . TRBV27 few CASSLLGRAYEQYF TGTGCCAGCAGTTTATTGGGCAGGGCGTACGAGCAGTACTTC
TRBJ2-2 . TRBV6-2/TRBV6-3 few CASSFSISNTGELFF TGTGCCAGCAGTTTTTCAATCTCGAACACCGGGGAGCTGTTTTTT
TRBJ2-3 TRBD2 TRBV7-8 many CASSLSSTSGGATDTQYF TGTGCCAGCAGCTTATCCTCGACTAGCGGGGGAGCGACAGATACGCAGTATTTT
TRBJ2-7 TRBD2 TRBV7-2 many CASSLEGGPWEQYF TGTGCCAGCAGCTTGGAGGGAGGGCCGTGGGAGCAGTACTTC
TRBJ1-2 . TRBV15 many CATSSGTTGLPNYGYTF TGTGCCACCAGCAGTGGCACCACAGGGTTGCCTAACTATGGCTACACCTTC